This T cell receptor beta chain comes out of a study of blood T cell repertoires in COVID-19. Study information: T cells, B-cell-depleted T cells, or PBMCs provided the cDNA or gDNA that served as material.

Germline V gene sequence: CDR1 MDHEN, CDR2 SYDVKM. Trimming removed 4 bases at V and 6 bases at J, with 25 bases between. The CDR3 length is 18 residues. TCRdb's table, derived via immunoSEQ multiplex PCR, lists solely in-frame clones and lacks some. This sample has hundreds of thousands of clones, with roughly nine tenths found just once. The sequenced sample was PBMCs or T cells enriched from blood (not recorded which). This clonotype was sampled from a woman between 18 and 29 years old who had recovered from COVID-19. This rearrangement joins TRBV28 to TRBJ1-5; a possible D gene is TRBD1 (6 bases). CDR3 region: CASSSPADRMSARQPQHF. CDR3 bases: TGTGCCAGCAGTTCCCCCGCCGACAGGATGAGTGCGCGTCAGCCCCAGCATTTT.